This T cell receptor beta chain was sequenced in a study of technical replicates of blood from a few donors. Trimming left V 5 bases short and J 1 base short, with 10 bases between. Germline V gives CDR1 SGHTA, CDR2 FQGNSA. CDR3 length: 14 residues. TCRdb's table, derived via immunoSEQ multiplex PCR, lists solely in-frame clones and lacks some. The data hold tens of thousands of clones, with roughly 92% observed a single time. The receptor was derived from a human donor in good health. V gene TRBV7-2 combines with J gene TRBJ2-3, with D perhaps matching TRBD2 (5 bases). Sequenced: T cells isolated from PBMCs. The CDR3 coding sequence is TGTGCCAGCAGCGCACTGAGGGGCACAGATACGCAGTATTTT. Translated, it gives CASSALRGTDTQYF.